This passage covers 12 T cell receptor beta chains from one sample sequenced in a study of blood T cells in healthy people across ages. A second PCR of roughly 6 to 12 cycles used a sample-barcoded 5' primer and a J-beta primer mix. TCRdb recomputed calls from the 5' RACE reads with MiXCR, one row per CDR3 protein. There are hundreds of thousands of distinct CDR3 sequences in the sample; roughly 53% occur only once, and 35% to 40% lies in the top ten. The sample comprised blood. The receptors were gathered from a man aged 60 to 75 in good health.

The CDR3 reads CASSHTTTQGVDEQYF. In DNA, the CDR3 is TGTGCCAGCAGTCACACCACAACTCAAGGGGTGGACGAGCAGTACTTC. This sequence joins TRBV6-5 and TRBJ2-5, with a weak D call TRBD1 (5 bases). The DNA end is a closer match to TRBJ2-7, so the J assignment may be wrong. This CDR3 is built from 16 residues. Germline V CDR1 and CDR2: MNHEY, SVGAGI.

The chain combines TRBV25-1 with TRBJ2-6, with D perhaps TRBD2 (6 bases). The germline V gene encodes CDR1 MGHDK and CDR2 SYGVNS. The CDR3 is made up of 14 amino acids. V lost 4 bases, J lost 4 bases, and 8 bases lay in between. The CDR3 is CASSGRAGANVLTF. Here the CDR3 DNA reads TGTGCCAGCAGTGGGAGGGCGGGGGCCAACGTCCTGACTTTC.

The chain combines TRBV7-2 with TRBJ2-5; 7 bases line up with TRBD2. From germline, CDR1 is SGHTA and CDR2 FQGNSA. This CDR3 contains 15 residues. Trimming at V came to 0 bases and at J to 6 bases, leaving 7 bases not matched to a gene. The CDR3 DNA follows: TGTGCCAGCAGCTTAGCCACGGGCGGGGGAAAGACCCAGTACTTC. Amino acids: CASSLATGGGKTQYF. Combining the CDR3 with reference TRBV7-2 and TRBJ2-5 gives the whole variable domain GAGVSQSPSNKVTEKGKDVELRCDPISGHTALYWYRQSLGQGLEFLIYFQGNSAPDKSGLPSDRFSAERTGGSVSTLTIQRTQQEDSAVYLCASSLATGGGKTQYFGPGTRLLVL.

Only a few counts were recorded for this clonotype. The chain is built from TRBV9 and TRBJ2-1; TRBD2 matches at 9 bases. The germline V gene encodes CDR1 SGDLS and CDR2 YYNGEE. J was trimmed by 4 bases and V by 3 bases; bases with no gene match: 5. This CDR3 contains 15 residues. The CDR3 bases are TGTGCCAGCAGCGGGCGGGGGGGCCCATACAATGAGCAGTTCTTC. This gives the protein CASSGRGGPYNEQFF.

The gene calls are TRBV3-1 and TRBJ2-1; TRBD2 agrees at 13 bases. This CDR3 is 15 amino acids long. J gave up 6 bases and V 8 bases, and 7 bases lay outside the gene matches. The V gene's germline CDR1 is LGHDT and CDR2 YNNKEL (reference sequence). The CDR3, as DNA: TGTGCCAGCCATACCGGGACTAGCGGGGTCAATGAGCAGTTCTTC. Its translation is CASHTGTSGVNEQFF.

The chain uses TRBV20-1 and TRBJ2-5; perhaps TRBD2 as D (5 bases). V shed 1 base and J shed 4 bases, with 10 bases lying between them. Germline loops: CDR1 DFQATT, CDR2 SNEGSKA (reference sequence). The CDR3 consists of 13 residues. The CDR3 DNA reads as TGCAGTGCTAGAGCAGAAGGAGGAGAGACCCAGTACTTC. It is translated as CSARAEGGETQYF.

This clonotype has just a few counts. The chain uses TRBV29-1 and TRBJ2-5; 9 nucleotides align to TRBD1. CDR3 length: 14 residues. From germline, CDR1 is SQVTM and CDR2 ANQGSEA. With 4 bases clipped from V and 5 bases from J, the junction kept 8 bases outside the gene matches. CDR3: CSVARTGAGETQYF. DNA of the CDR3: TGCAGCGTTGCTCGGACAGGGGCGGGCGAGACCCAGTACTTC. Based on the CDR3 plus reference TRBV29-1 and TRBJ2-5, the full variable domain is SAVISQKPSRDICQRGTSLTIQCQVDSQVTMMFWYRQQPGQSLTLIATANQGSEATYESGFVIDKFPISRPNLTFSTLTVSNMSPEDSSIYLCSVARTGAGETQYFGPGTRLLVL.

The genes are TRBV4-2 and TRBJ1-1; tentatively, D is TRBD1 (6 bases). Deletions cut 3 bases from V and 0 bases from J, with 11 bases between. This CDR3 region has 15 residues. The V gene's germline CDR1 is LGHNA and CDR2 YNFKEQ. CDR3 bases: TGTGCCAGCAGCCACCCTGGACAGATGAACACTGAAGCTTTCTTT. Amino acids: CASSHPGQMNTEAFF.

This chain uses TRBV6-5 with TRBJ2-3; 15 bases line up with TRBD2. Germline-derived CDR1 and CDR2 are MNHEY and SVGAGI. Trimming cost V 7 bases and J 10 bases; bases outside gene matches: 9. The length of the CDR3 is 15 residues. CDR3 protein: CASTGTSGGLGSQYF. CDR3 sequence (DNA): TGTGCCAGCACCGGGACTAGCGGGGGGCTGGGTTCGCAGTATTTT.

The chain uses TRBV4-2 and TRBJ2-3; 8 bases match TRBD2. The V and J ends lost 1 base and 5 bases, in that order; junction bases with no gene match: 20. CDR3 length: 20 residues. CDR1 is LGHNA and CDR2 is YNFKEQ in the germline V gene. The CDR3 coding sequence is TGTGCCAGCAGCCAAGTCGGGGAAGCGGGAGATGTTATGGCGCGAGATACGCAGTATTTT. Its translation is CASSQVGEAGDVMARDTQYF.

This sequence joins TRBV10-3 and TRBJ2-3; 9 bases align to TRBD2. The CDR3 contains 15 residues. V shed 8 bases, J shed 4 bases, and the junction held 10 bases outside the gene matches. Germline CDR1 reads ENHRY; CDR2 reads SYGVKD. This CDR3 is CAIGVSGGPADTQYF. The CDR3 region has the DNA TGTGCCATCGGCGTCAGCGGGGGGCCCGCAGATACGCAGTATTTT.

The chain has TRBV2 and TRBJ1-2; possible D gene TRBD1, 6 bases. Trimming took off 2 bases at V and 2 bases at J, with 12 bases between the two ends. Germline values: CDR1 SNHLY, CDR2 FYNNEI. This CDR3 is 15 amino acids long. CDR3 sequence: CASSEINRENYGYTF. CDR3 bases: TGTGCCAGCAGTGAAATAAACAGGGAGAACTATGGCTACACCTTC.